These 8 T cell receptor beta chains were all obtained from the same sample, sequenced in a study of T cell clusters in autoimmune cytopenias. TRB amplification used 250 ng of peripheral blood genomic DNA. TRB rearrangements were amplified by touch-down multiplex PCR with mixed TRB-A/B primers. One entry per CDR3 protein, without DNA, is what TCRdb gives after re-calling the multiplex PCR reads. The sample table sets out 6,000 to 8,000 distinct CDR3 sequences. Sequencing was carried out using peripheral blood. The receptor set was obtained from a human donor with an autoimmune cytopenia or autoimmune hepatitis (not recorded which).

The V call is TRBV6-2 or TRBV6-3, the J call TRBJ1-1; TCRdb lists TRBD1, though no DNA is available to test this call. Germline V gives CDR1 MNHEY, CDR2 SVGEGT. CDR3 size: 12 residues. CDR3 in amino acids: CASSHRERVAFF.

This clonotype is deemed medium-sized by its frequency. The chain couples TRBV6-1 to TRBJ1-1; absent DNA, TCRdb's TRBD1 call cannot be checked. CDR3 length: 13 amino acids. CDR1 is MNHNS, CDR2 SASEGT, per germline. The CDR3 is CASIKRDSTEAFF.

This chain joins TRBV20-1 and TRBJ1-1. Germline CDR1 DFQATT, CDR2 SNEGSKA (reference sequence). There are 12 residues in the CDR3. The CDR3 here is CSAPDRNTEAFF.

The chain couples TRBV20-1 to TRBJ2-5; TCRdb names TRBD1, which stays unverified in the absence of DNA. The germline gives CDR1 DFQATT, CDR2 SNEGSKA (reference sequence). This CDR3 has 14 residues. CDR3 amino acids: CSASPGTSWKTQYF.

This clonotype is labeled medium-sized based on frequency. The rearrangement uses TRBV6-6 and TRBJ2-5; TCRdb's D call of TRBD1 is untestable without DNA. The length of the CDR3 is 15 residues. Looked up from germline, CDR1 is MNHNY and CDR2 is SVGAGI (reference sequence). The CDR3 spells CASSFLGTGGETQYF.

Measured by frequency, this clonotype is medium-sized. The CDR3 region is CAWSVRGTDTQYF. The chain uses TRBV30 and TRBJ2-3. Germline values: CDR1 GTSNPN, CDR2 SVGIG (reference sequence). This CDR3 contains 13 residues.

This chain links TRBV7-9 with TRBJ1-6; TCRdb gives TRBD1 as the D gene, but with no DNA this cannot be confirmed. CDR1 is SEHNR and CDR2 is FQNEAQ in the germline V gene (reference sequence). The CDR3 is 15 residues long. The CDR3 region is CASSLASGANSPLHF.

The chain uses TRBV28 and TRBJ2-7; TCRdb lists TRBD1, though no DNA is available to test this call. The CDR3 sequence is 13 residues long. Germline CDR1 is MDHEN and CDR2 is SYDVKM. The chain's CDR3 is CASSLPLIYEQYF. Combining the CDR3 with reference TRBV28 and TRBJ2-7 gives the whole variable domain DVKVTQSSRYLVKRTGEKVFLECVQDMDHENMFWYRQDPGLGLRLIYFSYDVKMKEKGDIPEGYSVSREKKERFSLILESASTNQTSMYLCASSLPLIYEQYFGPGTRLTVT.